These 26 T cell receptor beta chains were all obtained from the same sample, sequenced in a study of control samples from healthy donors and cancer patients. Generated by immunoSEQ multiplex PCR, the TCRdb table keeps only in-frame clones and is missing some. The profile shows around 180,000 clones, more than 85% of them singletons. Sample: blood. The receptors were sampled from a middle-aged woman in good health.

The gene calls are TRBV19 and TRBJ2-1; D remains unclear. This CDR3 spans 13 amino acids. Trimming took off 2 bases at V and 7 bases at J, with 9 bases between the two ends. Germline lookup yields CDR1 LNHDA and CDR2 SQIVND (reference sequence). The CDR3 here is CASSIRRENEQFF. The CDR3 DNA sequence: TGTGCCAGTAGTATACGGAGAGAGAATGAGCAGTTCTTC.

The chain carries TRBV20-1 and TRBJ2-3; tentatively, D is TRBD2 (5 bases). This CDR3 is built from 11 residues. Germline CDR1 and CDR2: DFQATT and SNEGSKA (reference sequence). V shed 6 bases and J shed 6 bases, with 10 bases lying between them. CDR3 coding DNA: TGCAGTGCCGGACTTTCGGATACGCAGTATTTT. Translating gives CSAGLSDTQYF.

This clone was seen only once. The V and J genes are TRBV3-1 (or the pseudogene TRBV3-2) and TRBJ1-1; possibly TRBD1 for D (6 bases). The CDR3 length is 12 residues. Trimming removed 4 bases at V and 10 bases at J, with 13 bases between. CDR1 is LGHDT and CDR2 is YNNKEL in the germline V gene (reference sequence). CDR3 sequence (DNA): TGTGCCAGCAGCCCGAGGGGGTCGGGAGCTTTCTTT. Amino acid sequence: CASSPRGSGAFF.

The chain links TRBV12-5 to TRBJ2-3; D not resolved. The V end was cut by 2 bases, the J end by 6 bases, with 6 bases between. The CDR3 contains 12 residues. Germline values: CDR1 LGHNT, CDR2 FRNRAP. The CDR3 region is CASGLSTDTQYF. In DNA form, the CDR3 reads TGTGCTAGTGGTTTGTCCACGGATACGCAGTATTTT.

The chain combines TRBV3-1 (or the pseudogene TRBV3-2) with TRBJ1-2; D is undetermined. The ends were cut back, 1 base at V and 8 bases at J, with 11 bases in the middle. Germline V gene data show CDR1 as LGHDT and CDR2 as YNNKEL (reference sequence). The CDR3 is 13 amino acids. The CDR3 region has the DNA TGTGCCAGCAGCCAAGGGGCCACTGGAGGCTACACCTTC. Amino acid sequence: CASSQGATGGYTF.

The chain combines TRBV9 with TRBJ2-2; D is ambiguous. The germline CDR1 and CDR2 sequences are SGDLS and YYNGEE. This CDR3 is built from 13 residues. V was trimmed by 4 bases and J by 6 bases, leaving 10 bases between them. The CDR3 reads CASSTPRAGELFF. The CDR3 DNA reads TGTGCCAGCAGCACCCCCCGCGCCGGGGAGCTGTTTTTT.

This chain links TRBV6-4 with TRBJ1-5; D is perhaps TRBD1 (5 bases). Germline V CDR1 and CDR2: MRHNA, SNTAGT. V was pared by 1 base and J by 5 bases, with 9 bases between. This CDR3 spans 14 amino acids. The CDR3 protein is CASSDFKGYQPQHF. The CDR3 region has the DNA TGTGCCAGCAGTGACTTTAAGGGGTATCAGCCCCAGCATTTT.

Comment on this clone: At one end the junction does not follow the germline gene, possibly because of a read error. V is TRBV15 and J is TRBJ2-3, with 10 bases lining up with TRBD2. Germline V gene sequence: CDR1 LNHNV, CDR2 YYDKDF (reference sequence). The length of the CDR3 is 17 residues. The CDR3 is CATSRDLWTSGTDTQYF. The CDR3 nucleotides are TGTGCCACCAGCAGAGATCTGTGGACTAGCGGCACGGATACGCAGTATTTT.

The V and J genes are TRBV2 and TRBJ2-3, with a weak D call TRBD1 (5 bases). Germline CDR1 reads SNHLY; CDR2 reads FYNNEI. With 3 bases removed from V and 0 bases from J, the gap between germline ends came to 10 bases. The CDR3 has 15 residues. DNA for the CDR3: TGTGCCAGCAGTGAGGGGCAGACAAGCACAGATACGCAGTATTTT. Translated, it gives CASSEGQTSTDTQYF.

This clone has only one observation. This chain uses TRBV7-8 with TRBJ1-2; D unresolved. Trimming shortened V by 1 base and J by 5 bases, and 8 bases separated the two germline ends. This CDR3 comprises 13 residues. Germline lookup yields CDR1 SGHVS and CDR2 FQNEAQ. CDR3 nucleotides: TGTGCCAGCAGCTTAGGGGCGGGTTATGGCTACACCTTC. The encoded protein is CASSLGAGYGYTF.

This chain links TRBV20-1 with TRBJ1-2; D ambiguous. V shed 7 bases and J shed 2 bases, with 8 bases lying between them. CDR1 is DFQATT, CDR2 SNEGSKA, per germline (reference sequence). There are 11 residues in the CDR3. The CDR3 sequence: CSVGENYGYTF. The CDR3 bases are TGCAGTGTTGGAGAGAACTATGGCTACACCTTC.

CDR3 protein: CASSPSPGDYEQYF. The DNA of the CDR3 is TGTGCCAGCAGCCCGAGTCCAGGGGATTACGAGCAGTACTTC. The V gene is TRBV7-2, the J gene TRBJ2-7; perhaps TRBD1 as D (6 bases). V dropped 5 bases and J dropped 4 bases, with 15 bases sitting between them. This CDR3 comprises 14 residues. Germline-derived CDR1 and CDR2 are SGHTA and FQGNSA.

The chain carries TRBV19 and TRBJ2-7, with D possibly being TRBD2 (7 bases). CDR3 length: 15 amino acids. V lost 4 bases, J lost 3 bases, and 16 bases lay in between. Germline V gives CDR1 LNHDA, CDR2 SQIVND (reference sequence). CDR3 loop: CASSSGGGRFYEQYF. In DNA form, the CDR3 reads TGTGCCAGTAGTAGTGGGGGGGGCCGATTCTACGAGCAGTACTTC.

V is TRBV25-1 and J is TRBJ2-7, with D possibly matching TRBD1 (7 bases). The length of the CDR3 is 11 residues. Trimming took 6 bases from V and 9 from J, leaving 12 bases between them. The germline gives CDR1 MGHDK, CDR2 SYGVNS. This CDR3 reads CASREGARQYF. Written as DNA, the CDR3 is TGTGCCAGCAGGGAGGGGGCGCGGCAGTACTTC.

V usage is TRBV5-4 and J usage is TRBJ2-7; D unresolved. Germline V gene lookup returns CDR1 SGHNT and CDR2 YYREEE (reference sequence). This CDR3 has 14 residues. V lost 0 bases to trimming and J lost 2 bases, with 9 bases between them. CDR3 in DNA: TGTGCCAGCAGCTTGGCTAAGACGCCCTACGAGCAGTACTTC. Translating gives CASSLAKTPYEQYF.

The chain recombines TRBV6-5 with TRBJ2-1; D may be TRBD1 (6 bases). Germline-derived CDR1 and CDR2 are MNHEY and SVGAGI. V was cut by 4 bases and J by 1 base, with 14 bases left in between. The length of the CDR3 is 16 residues. The CDR3 DNA follows: TGTGCCAGCAGTTCCGAGACAGGTCCTTCCTACAATGAGCAGTTCTTC. This sequence encodes CASSSETGPSYNEQFF.

The rearrangement links TRBV19 to TRBJ2-7, with a possible D match to TRBD1 (6 bases). CDR1 LNHDA and CDR2 SQIVND come from the germline V gene (reference sequence). The CDR3 length is 14 residues. V was clipped by 4 bases and J by 3 bases, with 13 bases between them. The DNA of the CDR3 is TGTGCCAGTAGTACCTCGACAGGTTTCTACGAGCAGTACTTC. It encodes CASSTSTGFYEQYF.

This clone was seen once. V usage is TRBV18 and J usage is TRBJ2-7; D remains ambiguous. Germline loops: CDR1 KGHSH, CDR2 LQKENI. This CDR3 contains 11 residues. Trimming cost V 8 bases and J 5 bases, with 10 bases left between them. CDR3 amino acids: CASEAGDEQYF. The DNA of the CDR3 is TGTGCCAGCGAAGCAGGCGACGAGCAGTACTTC. Full variable domain (rest looked up from reference TRBV18 and TRBJ2-7): NAGVMQNPRHLVRRRGQEARLRCSPMKGHSHVYWYRQLPEEGLKFMVYLQKENIIDESGMPKERFSAEFPKEGPSILRIQQVVRGDSAAYFCASEAGDEQYFGPGTRLTVT.

This chain links TRBV18 with TRBJ1-5; possible D gene TRBD1, 5 bases. This CDR3 contains 14 residues. The V end lost 3 bases, the J end lost 4 bases, and 10 bases lay between the germline ends. Germline CDR1 and CDR2: KGHSH and LQKENI. CDR3 amino acids: CASSPLQGNQPQHF. CDR3 DNA sequence: TGTGCCAGCTCACCTCTTCAGGGAAATCAGCCCCAGCATTTT.

This clone appeared once. The CDR3 sequence is CASTIDGSYNSPLHF. In nucleotides, the CDR3 is TGTGCCAGCACCATAGACGGAAGCTATAATTCACCCCTCCACTTT. J is TRBJ1-6 and V is TRBV3-1 (or the pseudogene TRBV3-2); D gene unclear. CDR3 length: 15 residues. Trimming took off 7 bases at V and 3 bases at J, with 13 bases between the two ends. Germline loops: CDR1 LGHDT, CDR2 YNNKEL (reference sequence).

The V gene is TRBV2, the J gene TRBJ1-5; no definite D call. Germline V gene data show CDR1 as SNHLY and CDR2 as FYNNEI. The CDR3 consists of 16 residues. The V end lost 0 bases, the J end lost 3 bases, and 12 bases lay between the germline ends. CDR3 coding DNA: TGTGCCAGCAGTGAAGCGCCCGGTGGCCTCAATCAGCCCCAGCATTTT. This gives the protein CASSEAPGGLNQPQHF. Together with reference TRBV2 and TRBJ1-5, the CDR3 gives the full variable domain: EPEVTQTPSHQVTQMGQEVILRCVPISNHLYFYWYRQILGQKVEFLVSFYNNEISEKSEIFDDQFSVERPDGSNFTLKIRSTKLEDSAMYFCASSEAPGGLNQPQHFGDGTRLSIL.

V and J are TRBV4-1 and TRBJ1-1; possibly TRBD1 for D (6 bases). Germline CDR1 MGHRA, CDR2 YSYEKL. The CDR3 totals 11 residues. The V and J ends lost 4 bases and 8 bases respectively, with 8 bases between them. The CDR3 is CASSRTGEAFF. CDR3 bases: TGCGCCAGCAGCCGAACAGGGGAAGCTTTCTTT.

The chain combines TRBV27 with TRBJ2-7; the match to TRBD1 covers 8 bases. Trimming cost V 6 bases and J 3 bases; bases outside gene matches: 4. CDR3 length: 13 residues. Per germline, CDR1 MNHEY and CDR2 SMNVEV (reference sequence). The CDR3 region has the DNA TGTGCCAGCAGCCCCGGACAGGGCTACGAGCAGTACTTC. It translates to CASSPGQGYEQYF.

The genes are TRBV19 and TRBJ1-5; 10 nucleotides line up with TRBD1. This CDR3 comprises 16 residues. Germline lookup yields CDR1 LNHDA and CDR2 SQIVND (reference sequence). The junction had 5 bases not matched to a gene; V was cut back by 5 bases and J by 1 base. The CDR3 protein is CASSRQGAGSNQPQHF. DNA for the CDR3: TGTGCCAGTAGTCGACAGGGGGCAGGGAGCAATCAGCCCCAGCATTTT.

The rearrangement uses TRBV19 and TRBJ2-1, with a tentative D call TRBD1 (6 bases). V lost 3 bases, J lost 2 bases, and 11 bases lay in between. CDR3 length: 15 residues. CDR1 and CDR2 from the germline V gene are LNHDA and SQIVND (reference sequence). The CDR3 sequence: CASSMEWGPYNEQFF. The CDR3, as DNA: TGTGCCAGTAGTATGGAGTGGGGGCCCTACAATGAGCAGTTCTTC.

CDR3 amino acids: CASSPNTRGPGGGGELFF. Here the CDR3 DNA reads TGTGCCAGCAGCCCAAACACCCGAGGACCGGGTGGGGGCGGGGAGCTGTTTTTT. This chain joins TRBV5-4 and TRBJ2-2; the D call may be TRBD1 or TRBD2 (5 bases each). With 4 bases removed from V and 7 bases from J, the gap between germline ends came to 26 bases. The CDR3 loop spans 18 amino acids. Germline V gene sequence: CDR1 SGHNT, CDR2 YYREEE (reference sequence).